Below are 17 T cell receptor beta chains sequenced from a single sample in a study of blood T cell repertoires in COVID-19. Data came from immunoSEQ multiplex PCR; TCRdb stores just in-frame clones and leaves some out. The sample includes 650,000 to 800,000 clones, approximately 90% seen only once; the top ten take roughly 0.26%. The sequenced material came from peripheral blood. The receptors stem from a woman between 18 and 29 years old with acute or convalescent COVID-19.

The chain employs TRBV27 and TRBJ1-2; 9 positions match TRBD1. CDR3 length: 14 amino acids. Germline V CDR1 and CDR2: MNHEY, SMNVEV (reference sequence). The trim removed 6 bases at V and 2 bases at J, leaving 4 bases unmatched. Here the CDR3 DNA reads TGTGCCAGCAGCGACAGGGGGAGCAACTATGGCTACACCTTC. Translation gives CASSDRGSNYGYTF.

The genes are TRBV24-1 and TRBJ1-2, with 10 positions matching TRBD1. This CDR3 has 15 amino acids. CDR1 is KGHDR, CDR2 SFDVKD, per germline. After removal of 3 bases from V and 6 bases from J, the junction contained 6 bases not matched to a gene. The CDR3 nucleotides read TGTGCCACCAGTGATCGGGACAGGGGAGGGGATGGCTACACCTTC. Protein sequence: CATSDRDRGGDGYTF.

V is TRBV6-4 and J is TRBJ2-2; weak D call: TRBD1 (5 bases). Germline V gives CDR1 MRHNA, CDR2 SNTAGT. CDR3 size: 14 residues. Trimming took off 6 bases at V and 4 bases at J, with 12 bases between the two ends. CDR3 sequence: CASSAIQGTGELFF. The CDR3 nucleotides are TGTGCCAGCAGCGCTATCCAGGGCACCGGGGAGCTGTTTTTT.

V gene TRBV11-3 combines with J gene TRBJ1-5; a weak D match, TRBD1 (5 bases). The CDR3 extends over 18 amino acids. Germline CDR1 is SGHNT and CDR2 is YENEEA. V lost 5 bases, J lost 2 bases, and 22 bases lay in between. CDR3 bases: TGTGCCAGCAGCCGACGGGGGTCCGACCCGAGTGGCAATCAGCCCCAGCATTTT. The encoded protein is CASSRRGSDPSGNQPQHF.

J is TRBJ1-1 and V is TRBV4-1; the D is unclear. This CDR3 is 15 amino acids long. Germline values: CDR1 MGHRA, CDR2 YSYEKL. V lost 1 base and J 2 bases, leaving 11 bases between the germline ends. CDR3 sequence reads: CASSQAPGSNTEAFF. CDR3 DNA sequence: TGCGCCAGCAGCCAAGCCCCGGGGTCTAACACTGAAGCTTTCTTT.

V and J are TRBV4-3 and TRBJ2-2, with 8 bases that match TRBD1. Germline CDR1 LGHNA, CDR2 YSLEER. The CDR3 has 15 residues. With 0 bases clipped from V and 6 bases from J, the junction kept 3 bases outside the gene matches. The DNA of the CDR3 is TGCGCCAGCAGCCAAGACAGGGGGCTTTCCGGGGAGCTGTTTTTT. Amino acids: CASSQDRGLSGELFF.

This rearrangement joins TRBV4-2 to TRBJ1-1; 10 bases map to TRBD1. V gave up 0 bases and J gave up 3 bases; unmatched junction bases: 4. Per the germline V gene, CDR1 is LGHNA and CDR2 is YNFKEQ. CDR3 length: 16 residues. The CDR3 DNA is TGTGCCAGCAGCCAAGATCCTGGGACAGGGGACACTGAAGCTTTCTTT. Translated, it gives CASSQDPGTGDTEAFF.

The J gene is TRBJ2-1, the V gene TRBV4-1; the match to TRBD2 covers 10 bases. In germline, CDR1 is MGHRA, CDR2 YSYEKL. Trimming at V came to 2 bases and at J to 7 bases, leaving 11 bases not matched to a gene. This CDR3 has 17 residues. In DNA, the CDR3 is TGCGCCAGCAGCCAACCCCGGGGAGCGGGGGGGCCTAATGAGCAGTTCTTC. It yields the protein CASSQPRGAGGPNEQFF.

The V call is TRBV3-1 (or the pseudogene TRBV3-2), the J call TRBJ2-7, with 8 bases matching TRBD1. V dropped 8 bases and J dropped 3; count of bases not matched to a gene: 9. Per the germline V gene, CDR1 is LGHDT and CDR2 is YNNKEL (reference sequence). This CDR3 has 14 residues. The CDR3 DNA sequence: TGTGCCAGCGGACTACAGGGGGGCATCTACGAGCAGTACTTC. As protein: CASGLQGGIYEQYF.

The chain has TRBV7-2 and TRBJ2-3; 7 bases line up with TRBD2. Germline CDR1 SGHTA, CDR2 FQGNSA. J lost 4 bases, V lost 5 bases, and 9 bases had no gene match. The CDR3 has 15 amino acids. The CDR3: CASSLNGAGADTQYF. The CDR3 bases are TGTGCCAGCAGCCTCAACGGGGCGGGGGCAGATACGCAGTATTTT.

The chain couples TRBV5-1 to TRBJ2-5; D is possibly TRBD1 (5 bases). The CDR3 extends over 15 amino acids. Germline CDR1 SGHRS, CDR2 YFSETQ. V shed 6 bases and J shed 1 base, with 16 bases lying between them. The CDR3 protein is CASIIIRRVQETQYF. The CDR3 nucleotides read TGCGCCAGCATCATTATTCGCAGGGTCCAAGAGACCCAGTACTTC.

The chain uses TRBV5-6 and TRBJ2-5, with D possibly matching TRBD1 (5 bases). From germline, CDR1 is SGHDT and CDR2 YYEEEE. V lost 0 bases to trimming and J lost 0 bases, with 6 bases between them. This CDR3 is 14 amino acids long. CDR3 sequence: CASSLGQYQETQYF. The CDR3 nucleotides are TGTGCCAGCAGCTTGGGACAGTACCAAGAGACCCAGTACTTC.

This clone was recorded a few times. The chain is built from TRBV7-2 and TRBJ1-1; TRBD1 matches 12 bases. This CDR3 has 17 amino acids. Germline CDR1 SGHTA, CDR2 FQGNSA. The ends lost 5 bases at V and 2 bases at J; junction bases unmatched: 9. CDR3 coding DNA: TGTGCCAGCAGCATCCGGGACAGGGGGCTGAGAAACACTGAAGCTTTCTTT. Protein sequence: CASSIRDRGLRNTEAFF.

V usage is TRBV2 and J usage is TRBJ1-2; no definite D call. V was pared by 4 bases and J by 2 bases, with 14 bases between. The CDR3 runs 15 residues. CDR1 is SNHLY and CDR2 is FYNNEI in the germline V gene. CDR3 sequence reads: CASSGETPRNYGYTF. CDR3 DNA: TGTGCCAGCAGTGGTGAGACACCAAGGAACTATGGCTACACCTTC.

The V and J genes are TRBV6-2 or TRBV6-3 and TRBJ1-6; 7 bases fit TRBD1. The V segment lost 5 bases and the J segment 10 bases; nucleotides outside the gene matches: 8. The CDR3 totals 14 residues. Germline V lookup: CDR1 MNHEY, CDR2 SVGEGT. CDR3 bases: TGTGCCAGCAGTAGGGACAGAGACAGCTCACCCCTCCACTTT. Protein: CASSRDRDSSPLHF.

The rearrangement links TRBV5-1 to TRBJ1-2; D is possibly TRBD1 (5 bases). V lost 0 bases and J 0 bases, leaving 9 bases between the germline ends. Germline CDR1 is SGHRS and CDR2 is YFSETQ. The CDR3 contains 15 residues. CDR3 amino acids: CASSLGAGTNYGYTF. The CDR3 DNA reads TGCGCCAGCAGCTTGGGGGCAGGGACTAACTATGGCTACACCTTC.

The rearrangement joins TRBV10-3 to TRBJ2-7, with D perhaps matching TRBD2 (5 bases). From germline, CDR1 is ENHRY and CDR2 SYGVKD. The V and J ends lost 2 bases and 3 bases respectively, with 14 bases between them. The CDR3 is 15 residues long. CDR3 amino acids: CAISERGSPYYEQYF. CDR3 in DNA: TGTGCCATCAGTGAGAGAGGGTCTCCATACTACGAGCAGTACTTC.